This T cell receptor beta chain was profiled in a study of OX40 agonist ivuxolimab in advanced cancers. Comment on this clone: No antigen is known for it.

Notes on the study in general: The 0.1-3.0 mg/kg partial responders had among the lowest clonal expansion.

Germline CDR1 reads MNHEY; CDR2 reads SMNVEV (reference sequence). CDR3 length equals 15 residues. Deletions cut 6 bases from V and 2 bases from J, with 16 bases between. Produced via immunoSEQ multiplex PCR; TCRdb's table is partial and in-frame only. The data hold some 94,000 clones, with 95% to 97% observed a single time. This clonotype originated in an adult with an advanced solid tumor such as melanoma, head and neck, liver or kidney cancer. The J gene is TRBJ1-1, the V gene TRBV27; D call uncertain. The source material was CD4+ or CD8+ T cells sorted from blood, sampled in a trial of the OX40 agonist ivuxolimab. The CDR3 DNA reads TGTGCCAGCAGCCAGTTCACCTCAGGTAACACTGAAGCTTTCTTT. Protein: CASSQFTSGNTEAFF.